The text below deals with one T cell receptor (beta chain). Antigen specificity is unknown. This CDR3 is 15 amino acids long. Looked up from germline, CDR1 is SGHDN and CDR2 is FVKESK. Trimming at V came to 5 bases and at J to 1 base, leaving 7 bases not matched to a gene. The PCR made use of 60 Vbeta and 13 Jbeta primers. Libraries were prepared by immunoSEQ multiplex PCR; TCRdb keeps only in-frame clonotypes and omits some of them. This repertoire includes about 150,000 clones. This sample is part of a study of cytomegalovirus exposure and HLA in healthy donors. Overall study context: Sequencing of some 190 million T cells in an earlier analysis found 120 million or so unique TCR beta sequences.

Findings and caveats of the study: TCR association rates varied by HLA locus in a later analysis, with DRB1 highest and HLA-C lowest.

This cohort consisted of healthy bone marrow donors. Sequenced: PBMCs. The clonotype originates from a man aged 30 to 45 in good health and CMV-seronegative. The chain joins TRBV14 to TRBJ2-5, with TRBD1 matching 7 bases. The CDR3 nucleotides are TGTGCCAGCAGCGCCCGGACAGGTAGCCAAGAGACCCAGTACTTC. It is translated as CASSARTGSQETQYF.